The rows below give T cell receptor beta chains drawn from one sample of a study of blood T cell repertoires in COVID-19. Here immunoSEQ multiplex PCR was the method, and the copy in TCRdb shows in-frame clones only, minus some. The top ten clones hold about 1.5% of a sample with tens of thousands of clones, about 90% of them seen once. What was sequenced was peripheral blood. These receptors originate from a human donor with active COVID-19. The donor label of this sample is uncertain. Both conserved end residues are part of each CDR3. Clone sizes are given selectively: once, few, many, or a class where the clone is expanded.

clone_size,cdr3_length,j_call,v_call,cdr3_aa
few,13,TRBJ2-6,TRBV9,CASSQSGANVLTF
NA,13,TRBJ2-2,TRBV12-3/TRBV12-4,CASSLRRAGELFF
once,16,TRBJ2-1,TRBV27,CASSFPRAGGYNEQFF
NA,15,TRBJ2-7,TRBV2,CASSPRRGGSYEQYF
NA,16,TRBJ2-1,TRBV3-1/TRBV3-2,CASSPLTGALRGEQFF
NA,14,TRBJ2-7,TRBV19,CASGGPESLYEQYF
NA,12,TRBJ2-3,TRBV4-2,CASSLRGDTQYF
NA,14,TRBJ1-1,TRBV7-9,CASSTRQDHTEAFF
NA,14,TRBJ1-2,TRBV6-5,CASSHPGANYGYTF
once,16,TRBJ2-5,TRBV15,CATSRDRGGGGETQYF
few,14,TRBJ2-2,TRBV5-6,CASRANRDTGELFF
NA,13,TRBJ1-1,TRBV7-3,CASSSTGATEAFF
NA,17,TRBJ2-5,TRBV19,CASSIAWGHSSGETQYF
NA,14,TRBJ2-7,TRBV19,CASSISGRGYEQYF
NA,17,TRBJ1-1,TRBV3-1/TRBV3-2,CASSLSRTANVSTEAFF
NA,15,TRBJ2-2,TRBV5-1,CASSYQVANTGELFF
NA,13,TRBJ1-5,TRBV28,CASSLGGTQPQHF
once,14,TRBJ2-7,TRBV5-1,CASSPGTGPYEQYF
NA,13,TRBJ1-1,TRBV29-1,CSVYQGANTEAFF
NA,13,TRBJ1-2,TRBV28,CASGLEAFYGYTF
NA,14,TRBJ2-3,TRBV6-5,CASRIWRGSDTQYF
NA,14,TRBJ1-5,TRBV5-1,CASSLGTPGQPQHF
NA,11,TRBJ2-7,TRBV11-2,CASSRTNEQYF
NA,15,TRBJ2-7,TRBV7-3,CASSLTGGLTYEQYF
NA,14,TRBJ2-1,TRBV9,CASSVRTGNNEQFF
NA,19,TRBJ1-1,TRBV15,CATSRAGTGGLSWDTEAFF
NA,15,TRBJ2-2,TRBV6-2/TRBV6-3,CASSRTSLVTGELFF
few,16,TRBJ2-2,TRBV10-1,CASSETGGFNTGELFF
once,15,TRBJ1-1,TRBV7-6,CASSSGVRDIAEAFF
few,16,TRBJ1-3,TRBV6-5,CASSYSPQGPGNTIYF
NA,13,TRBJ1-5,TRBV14,CASSPGFGQPQHF
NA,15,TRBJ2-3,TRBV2,CASSGRAGGTDTQYF
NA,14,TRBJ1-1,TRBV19,CASMIQGASTEAFF
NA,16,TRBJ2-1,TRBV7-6,CASSLYIGRAGAEQFF
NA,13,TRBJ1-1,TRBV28,CATEQGWGTEAFF
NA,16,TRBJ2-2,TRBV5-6,CASSLSLAGDTGELFF
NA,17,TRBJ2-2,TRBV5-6,CASSSLPSGGATGELFF
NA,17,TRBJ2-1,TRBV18,CASSRSTGGLSYNEQFF
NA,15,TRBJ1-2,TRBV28,CASSHRQGAGYGYTF
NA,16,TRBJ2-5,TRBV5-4,CASSIAPSGGYETQYF
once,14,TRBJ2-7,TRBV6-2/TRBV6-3,CASSYSGQGSEQYF
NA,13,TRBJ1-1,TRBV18,CASSGYRDTEAFF
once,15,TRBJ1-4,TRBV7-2,CASSFQPGSNEKLFF
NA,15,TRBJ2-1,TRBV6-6,CASSYQRGGVNEQFF